This T cell receptor (beta chain) was documented in a study of T cell responses to AZD1222 COVID-19 vaccine. Study-level information: Investigators merged groups given second doses at roughly 4 or roughly 12 weeks. Study results and limitations: Spike-specific TCRs gained breadth and depth after people received two AZD1222 doses. There were mostly white British donors and more females than males, and clonal diversity was possibly underestimated. The CD4 TCRs associated with vaccination extended across spike and predominated at 160-218 and 743-854.

To note about this clone: The antigen is not known.

The germline V and J ends were trimmed by 6 bases and 7 bases, with 13 bases remaining between them. This CDR3 comprises 12 residues. The germline V gene encodes CDR1 MNHEY and CDR2 SVGEGT. TCRdb's table, derived via immunoSEQ multiplex PCR, lists solely in-frame clones and lacks some. The sample yields approximately 180,000 clones, approximately 86% seen once. The chain has TRBV6-2 or TRBV6-3 and TRBJ2-7, with D possibly being TRBD1 or TRBD2 (6 bases each). The sample was peripheral blood, taken on day 0 of AZD1222 vaccination. This TCR was sampled from an adult in good health. As DNA, the CDR3 is TGTGCCAGCAGCCCGGGGGCGAGGGAGCAGTACTTC. Protein: CASSPGAREQYF.